These T cell receptor beta chains were read from a single sample in a study of regulatory T cells in long-lasting Graves disease. TCRdb re-called the multiplex PCR reads through MiXCR, storing one row per CDR3 protein. The sample has over 350,000 distinct CDR3 sequences; less than 25% are singletons. Sequences were derived from peripheral blood mononuclear cells (PBMCs), sampled when the disease was refractory, from a patient treated with antithyroid drugs. The receptors stem from a female donor with Graves disease. CDR3s include the opening cysteine and the closing phenylalanine or tryptophan. The D gene is left open where the match is weak. The size field is filled for only some rows; it gives once, few, many or a size class.

D gene	J gene	V gene	clone size	CDR3 DNA	CDR3 protein
TRBD1	TRBJ1-2	TRBV12-5	many	TGTGCTAGTGGCCGCGGACAGGGGAACTATGGCTACACCTTC	CASGRGQGNYGYTF
.	TRBJ1-6	TRBV6-5	many	TGTGCCAGCAGTTACAGCCAGGGTGGTAATTCACCCCTCCACTTT	CASSYSQGGNSPLHF
TRBD2	TRBJ2-1	TRBV2	few	TGTGCCAGTCGAGGGACTAGCGGCTACAATGAGCAGTTCTTC	CASRGTSGYNEQFF
TRBD1	TRBJ2-7	TRBV4-3	.	TGCGCCAGCAGCCAAGATGGGACAGACGCCTACGAGCAGTACTTC	CASSQDGTDAYEQYF
.	TRBJ1-4	TRBV11-2	many	TGTGCCAGCAGCTTAGTGTGGGGGTCTGGTGAAAAACTGTTTTTT	CASSLVWGSGEKLFF
.	TRBJ2-3	TRBV11-2	.	TGTGCCAGCAGCTTAGGGGCGGTAAGGCGCCAACCTAGCACAGATACGCAGTATTTT	CASSLGAVRRQPSTDTQYF
.	TRBJ1-1	TRBV4-3	.	TGCGCCAGCAGCCAAGGAGTGGGAGGGGTGAGTGTTGGGCCGAACACTGAAGCTTTCTTT	CASSQGVGGVSVGPNTEAFF
TRBD1	TRBJ1-1	TRBV14	few	TGTGCCAGCAGCCCACCGGGACAGGGGCCGGAGTGGAGTTTCTTT	CASSPPGQGPEWSFF
TRBD2	TRBJ2-2	TRBV27	.	TGTGCCAGCTGGGGGGGCGGGGAGCTGTTTTTT	CASWGGGELFF
TRBD1	TRBJ2-2	TRBV2	few	TGTGCCAGCAGTGAGAGACAGGGAAGCACCGGGGAGCTGTTTTTT	CASSERQGSTGELFF
.	TRBJ2-6	TRBV28	.	TGTGCCAGCAGTGGTCCGGCCGGGGCGTCTGGGGCCAACGTCCTGACTTTC	CASSGPAGASGANVLTF
TRBD2	TRBJ2-1	TRBV28	.	TGTGCCAGCAGTTTAAGGACTAGCGGGCCTGGGGAGCAGTTCTTC	CASSLRTSGPGEQFF
.	TRBJ1-1	TRBV15	.	TGTGCCACCAGCAGTGGACAGTTCACTGAAGCTTTCTTT	CATSSGQFTEAFF
TRBD1	TRBJ2-2	TRBV5-1	few	TGCGCCAGCAGCTTGGACAGGGGAGTATTTCCCGGGGAGCTGTTTTTT	CASSLDRGVFPGELFF
TRBD2	TRBJ2-5	TRBV18	few	TGTGCCAGCTCACCTCCGGGACTAGCGGGAGTCCAAGAGACCCAGTACTTC	CASSPPGLAGVQETQYF
TRBD2	TRBJ2-7	TRBV5-5	.	TGTGCCAGCAGCTCAGAACTAGCGGGAGTCCTGGTGGTGAGCGAGCAGTACTTC	CASSSELAGVLVVSEQYF
.	TRBJ2-1	TRBV11-3	many	TGTGCCAGCAGCTCCCGGACCTTCAATGAGCAGTTCTTC	CASSSRTFNEQFF
.	TRBJ1-6	TRBV30	.	TGTGCCTGGAGTGTACGAGGTGGGACGCATTCACCCCTCCACTTT	CAWSVRGGTHSPLHF
TRBD1	TRBJ1-2	TRBV20-1	many	TGCAGTGCTCGCCGACAGGGGAGGAACTATGGCTACACCTTC	CSARRQGRNYGYTF
.	TRBJ2-2	TRBV12-3/TRBV12-4	.	TGTGCCAGCAGTGGGGTTAGCGGGAACACCGGGGAGCTGTTTTTT	CASSGVSGNTGELFF
.	TRBJ2-2	TRBV29-1	few	TGCAGCGTAGAGAACACCGGGGAGCTGTTTTTT	CSVENTGELFF
.	TRBJ2-5	TRBV6-1	.	TGTGCCAGCAGTGAAGCGAGGTGGAGGACAAACCAAGAGACCCAGTACTTC	CASSEARWRTNQETQYF
.	TRBJ1-2	TRBV28	many	TGTGCCAGCAGGGGGCTTGGATATGGCTACACCTTC	CASRGLGYGYTF
TRBD1	TRBJ2-5	TRBV20-1	few	TGCAGTGCTGGACAGGTACCCCAAGAGACCCAGTACTTC	CSAGQVPQETQYF
.	TRBJ1-2	TRBV30	.	TGTGCCTGGAGATTAGGAGATTATGGCTACACCTTC	CAWRLGDYGYTF
.	TRBJ2-2	TRBV11-2	.	TGTGCCAGCAGCAAACACCCCCCGGGGGTTAAATCAACCGGGGAGCTGTTTTTT	CASSKHPPGVKSTGELFF
.	TRBJ1-2	TRBV5-6	.	TGTGCCAGCAGCATAGAGTACTATGGCTACACCTTC	CASSIEYYGYTF
.	TRBJ1-4	TRBV28	many	TGTGCCAGCAGTTTGTTAGACGAAAAACTGTTTTTT	CASSLLDEKLFF
.	TRBJ2-1	TRBV11-2	once	TGTGCCAGCAGCGCCCAGGCTAGCCCTTCTGACAATGAGCAGTTCTTC	CASSAQASPSDNEQFF
.	TRBJ2-7	TRBV7-8	many	TGTGCCAGCAGCCTAGACCCAGGGGTGAACGAGCAGTACTTC	CASSLDPGVNEQYF
.	TRBJ1-1	TRBV2	many	TGTGCCAGCAGTGAGGAGAGGCAGGGCGAAGCTTTCTTT	CASSEERQGEAFF
.	TRBJ1-5	TRBV12-3/TRBV12-4	few	TGTGCCAGCAGTTTTTGGGACGGGGCGGGGCGGCCCCAGCATTTT	CASSFWDGAGRPQHF
TRBD1	TRBJ1-4	TRBV30	.	TGTGCCTGGAGTGCCAGGGGGCTTCGTGAAAAACTGTTTTTT	CAWSARGLREKLFF
.	TRBJ2-7	TRBV2	.	TGTGCCAGCAGAGACAGGATCCCCTACGAGCAGTACTTC	CASRDRIPYEQYF
TRBD2	TRBJ2-2	TRBV9	.	TGTGCCAGCAGCGGGGGGGGGATCGGGGAGCTGTTTTTT	CASSGGGIGELFF
.	TRBJ2-7	TRBV7-2	many	TGTGCCAGCAGCTCTAGCAGGGTCCACGAGCAGTACTTC	CASSSSRVHEQYF
.	TRBJ2-5	TRBV7-9	many	TGTGCCAGCAGCTTAGAGCAAGGCAGGGAGACCCAGTACTTC	CASSLEQGRETQYF
.	TRBJ1-5	TRBV28	.	TGTGCCAGCATCGAGATAGGGAATCAGCCCCAGCATTTT	CASIEIGNQPQHF
.	TRBJ2-1	TRBV15	.	TGTGCCACCAGCACAGGAGAGGCCCCCGTGAGCAATGAGCAGTTCTTC	CATSTGEAPVSNEQFF
TRBD1	TRBJ1-2	TRBV12-3/TRBV12-4	many	TGTGCCAGCAGTTCCTACAGGGGATCTAACTATGGCTACACCTTC	CASSSYRGSNYGYTF
.	TRBJ2-7	TRBV7-2	.	TGTGCCAGCAGCTTTGGGCAGGGCAATACCTACGAGCAGTACTTC	CASSFGQGNTYEQYF
TRBD1	TRBJ1-5	TRBV7-2	few	TGTGCCAGCAGGCGACAGGGAGGGGTCGGGCAGCCCCAGCATTTT	CASRRQGGVGQPQHF
.	TRBJ1-4	TRBV18	few	TGTGCCAGCTCACCACCAGAGGCAGCGGCTGCAACTAATGAAAAACTGTTTTTT	CASSPPEAAAATNEKLFF
TRBD2	TRBJ2-2	TRBV13	few	TGTGCCAGCAGCTCGACTAGCGGGAGCAGCACCGGGGAGCTGTTTTTT	CASSSTSGSSTGELFF
.	TRBJ1-1	TRBV18	once	TGTGCCAGCTCACCAAACGAGAACACTGAAGCTTTCTTT	CASSPNENTEAFF
.	TRBJ1-1	TRBV12-3/TRBV12-4	.	TGTGCCAGCAATTTGAGGGCTTTTGCACTAAACACTGAAGCTTTCTTT	CASNLRAFALNTEAFF
.	TRBJ1-2	TRBV28	many	TGTGCCAGCAGTTTATCCGGGAGGAGCTATGGCTACACCTTC	CASSLSGRSYGYTF
.	TRBJ1-4	TRBV6-2/TRBV6-3	few	TGTGCCAGCAGTTACTCAGCGGGCGGGAATGAAAAACTGTTTTTT	CASSYSAGGNEKLFF